This TCR beta chain was obtained from a study of T cell repertoires in ileal Crohn's disease. About the research overall: 30% to 40% were active smokers at surgery; median disease duration was 7.9 years. Study-level points and caveats: All patients with clonality above 26.8% had endoscopic recurrence. Clonal expansions were more frequent in active smokers than non-smokers at surgery.

Patients were adults with ileal or ileocolonic Crohn's disease needing resection. This table comes from immunoSEQ multiplex PCR, and its TCRdb copy is limited to in-frame clones, with some not included. The sample records roughly 28,000 clones, 80% to 85% being singletons. Germline values: CDR1 SGHTA, CDR2 FQGNSA. V was shortened by 4 bases and J by 9 bases, with 12 bases between the two germline ends. The CDR3 runs to 12 residues. Points on this clone: Its cognate antigen is unknown.

The material sequenced was ileal tissue. This sequence was found in an adult with Crohn's disease. This chain joins TRBV7-2 and TRBJ1-1, with D unclear. For the CDR3, the DNA is TGTGCCAGCAGCTCCGGAGGACCCAAAGCTTTCTTT. This encodes CASSSGGPKAFF.